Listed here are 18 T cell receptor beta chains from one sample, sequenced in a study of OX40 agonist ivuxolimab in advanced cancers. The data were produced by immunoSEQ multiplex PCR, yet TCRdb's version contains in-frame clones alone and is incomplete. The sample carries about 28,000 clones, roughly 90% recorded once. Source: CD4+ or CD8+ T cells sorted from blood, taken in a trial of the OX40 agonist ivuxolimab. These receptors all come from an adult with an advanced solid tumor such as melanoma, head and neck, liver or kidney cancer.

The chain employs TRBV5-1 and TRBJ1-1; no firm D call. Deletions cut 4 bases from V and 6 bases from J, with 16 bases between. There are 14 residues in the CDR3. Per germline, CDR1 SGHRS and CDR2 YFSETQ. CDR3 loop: CASSAAGFSAEAFF. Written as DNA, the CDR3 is TGCGCCAGCAGCGCGGCCGGGTTCTCGGCTGAAGCTTTCTTT.

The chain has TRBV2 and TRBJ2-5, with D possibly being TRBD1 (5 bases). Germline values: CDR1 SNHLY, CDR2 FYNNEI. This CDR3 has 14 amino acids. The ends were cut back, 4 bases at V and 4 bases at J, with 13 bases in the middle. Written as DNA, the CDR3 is TGTGCCAGCAGTGGTGCAGGGTATGGAGAGACCCAGTACTTC. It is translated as CASSGAGYGETQYF.

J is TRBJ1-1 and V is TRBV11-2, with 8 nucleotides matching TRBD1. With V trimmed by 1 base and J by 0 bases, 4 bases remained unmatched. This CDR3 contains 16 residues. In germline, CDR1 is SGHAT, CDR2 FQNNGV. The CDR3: CASSLGDRGMNTEAFF. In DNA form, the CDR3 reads TGTGCCAGCAGCTTAGGAGACAGGGGTATGAACACTGAAGCTTTCTTT.

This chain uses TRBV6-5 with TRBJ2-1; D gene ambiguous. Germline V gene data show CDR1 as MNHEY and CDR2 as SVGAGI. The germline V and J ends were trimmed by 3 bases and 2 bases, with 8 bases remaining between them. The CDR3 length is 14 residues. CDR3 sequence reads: CASSYRLTYNEQFF. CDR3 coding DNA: TGTGCCAGCAGTTATCGGCTTACCTACAATGAGCAGTTCTTC.

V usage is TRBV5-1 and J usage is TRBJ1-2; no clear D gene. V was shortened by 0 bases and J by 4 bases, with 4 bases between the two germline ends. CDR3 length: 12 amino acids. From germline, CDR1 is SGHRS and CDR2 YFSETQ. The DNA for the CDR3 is TGCGCCAGCAGCTTGGGCGGCTATGGCTACACCTTC. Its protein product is CASSLGGYGYTF.

The CDR3 sequence: CASREFTWGNQPQHF. CDR3 nucleotide sequence: TGTGCCAGCAGGGAGTTTACCTGGGGCAATCAGCCCCAGCATTTT. This sequence joins TRBV6-1 and TRBJ1-5, with unresolved D. The CDR3 contains 15 residues. Per germline, CDR1 MNHNS and CDR2 SASEGT. Trimming removed 6 bases at V and 2 bases at J, with 14 bases between.

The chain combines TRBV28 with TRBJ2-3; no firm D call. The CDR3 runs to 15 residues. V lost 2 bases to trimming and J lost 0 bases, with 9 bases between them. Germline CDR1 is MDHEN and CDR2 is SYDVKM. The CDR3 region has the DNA TGTGCCAGCAGTTTAAGCCTCGCTAGCACAGATACGCAGTATTTT. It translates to CASSLSLASTDTQYF.

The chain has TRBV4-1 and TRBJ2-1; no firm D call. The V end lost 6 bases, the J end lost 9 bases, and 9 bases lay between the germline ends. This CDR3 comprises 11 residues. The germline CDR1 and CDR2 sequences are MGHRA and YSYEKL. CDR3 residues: CASREVGEQFF. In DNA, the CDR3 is TGCGCCAGCAGAGAGGTTGGTGAGCAGTTCTTC.

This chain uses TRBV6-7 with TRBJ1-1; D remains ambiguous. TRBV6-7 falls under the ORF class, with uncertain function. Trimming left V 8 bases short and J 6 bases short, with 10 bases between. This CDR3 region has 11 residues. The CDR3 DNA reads TGTGCCAGCCAAAAAATCTCTGAAGCTTTCTTT. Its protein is CASQKISEAFF.

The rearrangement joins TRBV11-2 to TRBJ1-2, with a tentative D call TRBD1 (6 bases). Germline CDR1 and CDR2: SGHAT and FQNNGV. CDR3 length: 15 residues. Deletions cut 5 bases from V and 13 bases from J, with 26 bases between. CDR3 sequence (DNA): TGTGCCAGCAGCCCAATTCAGGGGCCCGCGGGTTATTTCACCTTC. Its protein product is CASSPIQGPAGYFTF.

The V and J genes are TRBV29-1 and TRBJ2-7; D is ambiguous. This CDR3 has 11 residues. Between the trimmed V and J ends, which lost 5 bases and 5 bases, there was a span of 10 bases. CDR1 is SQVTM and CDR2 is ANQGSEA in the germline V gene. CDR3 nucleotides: TGCAGCGTTCTGGGAATCCACGAGCAGTACTTC. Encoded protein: CSVLGIHEQYF.

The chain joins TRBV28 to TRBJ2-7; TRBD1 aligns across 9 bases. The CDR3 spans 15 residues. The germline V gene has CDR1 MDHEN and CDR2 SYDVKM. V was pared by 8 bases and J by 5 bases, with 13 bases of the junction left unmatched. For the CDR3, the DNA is TGTGCCAGCCTGTCCGGGACAGGGTTCGCCCACGAGCAGTACTTC. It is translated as CASLSGTGFAHEQYF.

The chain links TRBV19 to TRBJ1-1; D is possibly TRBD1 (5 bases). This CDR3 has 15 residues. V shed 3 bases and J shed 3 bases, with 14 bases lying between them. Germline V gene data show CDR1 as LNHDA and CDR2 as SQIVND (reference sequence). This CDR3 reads CASSISGDPDTEAFF. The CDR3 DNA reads TGTGCCAGTAGTATTAGTGGGGACCCGGACACTGAAGCTTTCTTT.

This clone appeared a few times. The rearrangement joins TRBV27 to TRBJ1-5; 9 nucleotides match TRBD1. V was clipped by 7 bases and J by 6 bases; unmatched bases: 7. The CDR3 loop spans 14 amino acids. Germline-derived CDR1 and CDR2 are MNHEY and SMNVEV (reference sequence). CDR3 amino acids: CASTATGGSQPQHF. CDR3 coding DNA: TGTGCCAGCACCGCTACAGGGGGCAGTCAGCCCCAGCATTTT.

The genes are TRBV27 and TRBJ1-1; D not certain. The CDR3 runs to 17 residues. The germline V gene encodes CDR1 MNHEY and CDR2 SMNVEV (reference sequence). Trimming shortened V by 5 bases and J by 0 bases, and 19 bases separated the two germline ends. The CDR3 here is CASSPLSLGNLNTEAFF. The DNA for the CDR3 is TGTGCCAGCAGTCCTCTATCTTTGGGGAATTTGAACACTGAAGCTTTCTTT.

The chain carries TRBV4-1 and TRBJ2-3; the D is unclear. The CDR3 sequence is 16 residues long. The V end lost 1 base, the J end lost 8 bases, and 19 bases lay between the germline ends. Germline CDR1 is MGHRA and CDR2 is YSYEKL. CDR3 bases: TGCGCCAGCAGCCAAGTGGGTCGGCCAGTCATGGGTACGCAGTATTTT. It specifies CASSQVGRPVMGTQYF.

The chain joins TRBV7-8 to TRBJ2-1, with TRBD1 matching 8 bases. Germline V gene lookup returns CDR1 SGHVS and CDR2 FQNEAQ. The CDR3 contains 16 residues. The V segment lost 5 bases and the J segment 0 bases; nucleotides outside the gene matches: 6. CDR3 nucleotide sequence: TGTGCCAGCAGCCCAAGGACAGGGAGCTCCTACAATGAGCAGTTCTTC. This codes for CASSPRTGSSYNEQFF.

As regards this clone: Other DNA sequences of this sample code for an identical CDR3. CDR3 nucleotide sequence: TGCGCCAGCAGCTTGGTAAGGGGCTACGAGCAGTACTTC. This codes for CASSLVRGYEQYF. V usage is TRBV5-1 and J usage is TRBJ2-7, with D possibly being TRBD1 (5 bases). The CDR3 has 13 residues. From germline, CDR1 is SGHRS and CDR2 YFSETQ. V lost 0 bases and J 3 bases, leaving 7 bases between the germline ends. Full variable domain (remainder filled in from reference TRBV5-1 and TRBJ2-7): KAGVTQTPRYLIKTRGQQVTLSCSPISGHRSVSWYQQTPGQGLQFLFEYFSETQRNKGNFPGRFSGRQFSNSRSEMNVSTLELGDSALYLCASSLVRGYEQYFGPGTRLTVT.